The 30 T cell receptor beta chains presented below share a single source sample, sequenced in a study of T-cell memory formation after mild COVID-19. TCRdb reprocessed the 5' RACE reads with MiXCR, giving one entry per CDR3 protein. Of approximately 240,000 distinct CDR3 sequences listed, approximately 16% were seen once; the top ten hold approximately 3.6%. Input material: PBMCs or a T cell subset sorted from them (not recorded which). Receptors originate from a man younger than 35 who had mild COVID-19 (a few samples of this study predate the infection). Cell type and time point are not known.

The chain uses TRBV9 and TRBJ2-2; D perhaps matches TRBD1 (6 bases). V lost 3 bases and J 3 bases, leaving 15 bases between the germline ends. The CDR3 length is 16 residues. Looked up from germline, CDR1 is SGDLS and CDR2 is YYNGEE. CDR3 residues: CASSGNRVGYTGELFF. The CDR3 DNA reads as TGTGCCAGCAGCGGTAACAGGGTCGGCTACACCGGGGAGCTGTTTTTT. Filled out from reference TRBV9 and TRBJ2-2, the complete variable domain reads DSGVTQTPKHLITATGQRVTLRCSPRSGDLSVYWYQQSLDQGLQFLIQYYNGEERAKGNILERFSAQQFPDLHSELNLSSLELGDSALYFCASSGNRVGYTGELFFGEGSRLTVL.

This clonotype has ten or more counts. The J gene is TRBJ2-2, the V gene TRBV7-2; 7 bases are a match to TRBD1. Per germline, CDR1 SGHTA and CDR2 FQGNSA. The CDR3 totals 14 residues. The V segment lost 5 bases and the J segment 6 bases; nucleotides outside the gene matches: 6. The CDR3 DNA sequence: TGTGCCAGCAGCCAGACAGGGAGACCCGGGGAGCTGTTTTTT. Protein: CASSQTGRPGELFF.

The rearrangement uses TRBV6-5 and TRBJ2-7, with TRBD1 identical over 9 bases. Germline V gene lookup returns CDR1 MNHEY and CDR2 SVGAGI. The CDR3 is 14 residues long. After removal of 7 bases from V and 2 bases from J, the junction contained 6 bases not matched to a gene. The CDR3 is CASTPQGATYEQYF. CDR3 DNA: TGTGCCAGCACCCCACAGGGGGCAACCTACGAGCAGTACTTC.

This clonotype was found a few times. The rearrangement uses TRBV4-2 and TRBJ1-1, with a tentative D call TRBD1 (5 bases). Germline V gene lookup returns CDR1 LGHNA and CDR2 YNFKEQ. The germline V and J ends were trimmed by 5 bases and 4 bases, with 17 bases remaining between them. The CDR3 runs to 15 residues. This CDR3 reads CASSLSIGGSTEAFF. For the CDR3, the DNA is TGTGCCAGCAGCTTGAGCATCGGGGGTAGCACTGAAGCTTTCTTT.

This clonotype has more than one count but fewer than ten. V usage is TRBV3-1 and J usage is TRBJ2-1, with D possibly TRBD1 on 6 matching bases. The CDR3 loop spans 12 amino acids. Germline lookup yields CDR1 LGHDT and CDR2 YNNKEL (reference sequence). Trimming stripped 2 bases from V and 10 bases from J, with 9 bases between. The CDR3 region is CASSQRTDEQFF. The CDR3 DNA reads as TGTGCCAGCAGCCAACGGACAGACGAGCAGTTCTTC.

The chain recombines TRBV12-3 or TRBV12-4 with TRBJ1-5; 7 bases match TRBD1. V shed 2 bases, J shed 5 bases, and the junction held 6 bases outside the gene matches. The CDR3 runs 15 residues. The CDR3 DNA reads as TGTGCCAGCAGTTTAAGGTTCAGGGGGGATCAGCCCCAGCATTTT. Its translation: CASSLRFRGDQPQHF.

A few counts support this clonotype. V gene TRBV7-2 combines with J gene TRBJ2-3; D uncertain. The CDR3 is 14 amino acids. The germline V and J ends were trimmed by 2 bases and 0 bases, with 6 bases remaining between them. CDR1 and CDR2 (germline): SGHTA, FQGNSA. CDR3 in amino acids: CASSLRLSTDTQYF. In nucleotides, the CDR3 is TGTGCCAGCAGCTTACGGCTGAGCACAGATACGCAGTATTTT.

The CDR3 protein is CSARAFGGNSPLHF. The CDR3 DNA follows: TGCAGTGCTAGAGCGTTCGGTGGGAATTCACCCCTCCACTTT. This chain joins TRBV20-1 and TRBJ1-6, with D unclear. V lost 1 base, J lost 7 bases, and 11 bases lay in between. This CDR3 spans 14 amino acids. CDR1 is DFQATT and CDR2 is SNEGSKA in the germline V gene (reference sequence).

The chain has TRBV7-6 and TRBJ2-2; 10 nucleotides agree with TRBD2. Germline V gene lookup returns CDR1 SGHVS and CDR2 FNYEAQ. V shed 5 bases and J 7 bases; nucleotides not matched to a gene: 13. CDR3 length: 17 amino acids. As DNA, the CDR3 is TGTGCCAGCAGCCCCCGGGGGCTAGCGGGGGCCCTCGGGGAGCTGTTTTTT. Translation: CASSPRGLAGALGELFF.

Concerning this clonotype itself: This could be a read error, since a much larger clone is one nucleotide away. The CDR3 protein is CASSQDWGHYGYTF. For the CDR3, the DNA is TGCGCCAGCAGCCAAGATTGGGGGCACTATGGCTACACCTTC. The chain carries TRBV4-3 and TRBJ1-2; TRBD1 is a possible D gene (6 bases). CDR3 length: 14 amino acids. V was trimmed by 0 bases and J by 3 bases, leaving 8 bases between them. Germline CDR1 is LGHNA and CDR2 is YSLEER.

This clonotype was found a few times. The chain is built from TRBV15 and TRBJ2-1; D may correspond to TRBD1 or TRBD2 (5 bases each). The CDR3 length is 16 residues. V was shortened by 3 bases and J by 0 bases, with 12 bases between the two germline ends. From germline, CDR1 is LNHNV and CDR2 YYDKDF (reference sequence). In DNA, the CDR3 is TGTGCCACCAGCAGCGGGACCTCCGGCTCCTACAATGAGCAGTTCTTC. Encoded protein: CATSSGTSGSYNEQFF.

The V gene is TRBV7-9, the J gene TRBJ1-1; possibly TRBD1 for D (6 bases). The CDR3 sequence is 13 residues long. Germline V gene lookup returns CDR1 SEHNR and CDR2 FQNEAQ (reference sequence). V lost 8 bases and J lost 0, with 10 bases in between. CDR3 DNA sequence: TGTGCCAGCGGAGGACAGCTGAACACTGAAGCTTTCTTT. It encodes CASGGQLNTEAFF.

This clonotype was seen only a few times. The chain joins TRBV20-1 to TRBJ2-2; a possible D gene is TRBD1 (5 bases). With 3 bases removed from V and 7 bases from J, the gap between germline ends came to 12 bases. Germline V gene sequence: CDR1 DFQATT, CDR2 SNEGSKA (reference sequence). This CDR3 spans 13 amino acids. The CDR3 is CSASSGLGGELFF. Written as DNA, the CDR3 is TGCAGTGCTAGCTCAGGGTTGGGCGGGGAGCTGTTTTTT.

This clonotype has just a few counts. The chain combines TRBV6-2 or TRBV6-3 with TRBJ2-1; 10 nucleotides match TRBD2. There are 16 residues in the CDR3. Germline CDR1 MNHEY, CDR2 SVGEGT. V lost 0 bases to trimming and J lost 12 bases; unmatched junction nucleotides: 11. CDR3 amino acids: CASSYSRGSGRQGQFF. CDR3 sequence (DNA): TGTGCCAGCAGTTACTCAAGGGGTAGCGGGAGGCAGGGGCAGTTCTTC.

This clonotype was seen a handful of times. The V call is TRBV3-1, the J call TRBJ1-4; D remains ambiguous. There are 16 residues in the CDR3. Germline V gene data show CDR1 as LGHDT and CDR2 as YNNKEL (reference sequence). The V end was cut by 0 bases, the J end by 2 bases, with 10 bases between. In DNA form, the CDR3 reads TGTGCCAGCAGCCAAGACGGAAGGGCGACTAATGAAAAACTGTTTTTT. Translated: CASSQDGRATNEKLFF.

This clonotype was seen at least ten times. This chain uses TRBV5-1 with TRBJ1-2, with 9 nucleotides matching TRBD1. J gave up 5 bases and V 4 bases, and 9 bases lay outside the gene matches. Germline CDR1 and CDR2: SGHRS and YFSETQ. This CDR3 contains 15 residues. The CDR3, as DNA: TGCGCCAGCAGCCCGGGACAGGGAGTGACGTATGGCTACACCTTC. It is translated as CASSPGQGVTYGYTF.

In its sample, this clonotype was seen a few times. The J gene is TRBJ1-1, the V gene TRBV20-1, with 7 bases fitting TRBD1. Per the germline V gene, CDR1 is DFQATT and CDR2 is SNEGSKA (reference sequence). The CDR3 has 14 residues. Unmatched junction bases numbered 7, after V lost 5 bases and J lost 1 base. This CDR3 reads CSARFGTANTEAFF. The CDR3 region has the DNA TGCAGTGCTCGCTTCGGGACAGCGAACACTGAAGCTTTCTTT.

This clonotype came up a few times. The J gene is TRBJ2-1, the V gene TRBV7-2; 14 positions agree with TRBD2. CDR3 length: 15 residues. The germline CDR1 and CDR2 sequences are SGHTA and FQGNSA. After removal of 4 bases from V and 9 bases from J, the junction contained 5 bases not matched to a gene. CDR3 region: CASSYVTSGGVEQFF. CDR3 coding DNA: TGTGCCAGCAGCTACGTGACTAGCGGGGGGGTTGAGCAGTTCTTC.

There are a few counts of this clonotype. The V gene is TRBV6-5, the J gene TRBJ1-2, with D possibly being TRBD1 (5 bases). The CDR3 totals 14 residues. The ends were cut back, 8 bases at V and 3 bases at J, with 16 bases in the middle. Germline lookup yields CDR1 MNHEY and CDR2 SVGAGI. CDR3 DNA sequence: TGTGCCAGCTCGGCGGGGCGGAGAGACTATGGCTACACCTTC. Translated, it gives CASSAGRRDYGYTF.

The rearrangement joins TRBV20-1 to TRBJ1-6, with D possibly TRBD1 on 6 matching bases. The CDR3 is 15 amino acids. Germline CDR1 is DFQATT and CDR2 is SNEGSKA (reference sequence). V was clipped by 0 bases and J by 7 bases, with 13 bases between them. CDR3 protein: CSARDRRTVNSPLHF. The CDR3 nucleotides read TGCAGTGCTAGAGATCGCCGGACAGTAAATTCACCCCTCCACTTT.

The chain uses TRBV4-3 and TRBJ2-1; D is uncertain. The CDR3 is 13 residues long. Trimming removed 6 bases at V and 0 bases at J, with 6 bases between. The germline V gene encodes CDR1 LGHNA and CDR2 YSLEER. The CDR3 here is CASSRLSYNEQFF. As DNA, the CDR3 is TGCGCCAGCAGTCGACTCTCCTACAATGAGCAGTTCTTC.

This clonotype was seen only a few times. The chain carries TRBV15 and TRBJ2-7; D uncertain. The germline V gene encodes CDR1 LNHNV and CDR2 YYDKDF (reference sequence). Deletions cut 2 bases from V and 7 bases from J, with 9 bases between. This CDR3 spans 12 amino acids. The DNA of the CDR3 is TGTGCCACCAGCAGACCTCCTGGGGAGCAGTACTTC. Residues: CATSRPPGEQYF.

The rearrangement links TRBV3-1 to TRBJ2-4, with 8 bases identical to TRBD2. V lost 4 bases and J lost 9; bases outside the gene matches: 11. CDR1 is LGHDT, CDR2 YNNKEL, per germline (reference sequence). The CDR3 is made up of 15 amino acids. The CDR3 loop reads CASSPPGSGMGIQYF. For the CDR3, the DNA is TGTGCCAGCAGCCCCCCGGGTAGCGGGATGGGCATTCAGTACTTC. The complete variable domain, with remaining parts taken from reference TRBV3-1 and TRBJ2-4, reads DTAVSQTPKYLVTQMGNDKSIKCEQNLGHDTMYWYKQDSKKFLKIMFSYNNKELIINETVPNRFSPKSPDKAHLNLHINSLELGDSAVYFCASSPPGSGMGIQYFGAGTRLSVL.

The rearrangement links TRBV2 to TRBJ1-4, with 8 positions matching TRBD1. CDR3 length: 13 residues. Germline V gene sequence: CDR1 SNHLY, CDR2 FYNNEI. Trimming took 8 bases from V and 9 from J; bases not matched to a gene: 8. CDR3: CASLGRGRKKLFF. The CDR3 DNA reads as TGTGCCAGCTTGGGCAGGGGGCGCAAAAAACTGTTTTTT.

This clonotype was detected a few times. The chain uses TRBV20-1 and TRBJ2-2; D unresolved. V was cut by 6 bases and J by 6 bases, with 11 bases left in between. Germline V CDR1 and CDR2: DFQATT, SNEGSKA (reference sequence). The length of the CDR3 is 12 residues. The CDR3 DNA sequence: TGCAGTGCCCGCGAACAAGCCGGGGAGCTGTTTTTT. It codes for CSAREQAGELFF.

The chain links TRBV28 to TRBJ2-1, with 10 nucleotides matching TRBD1. Germline CDR1 and CDR2: MDHEN and SYDVKM. The CDR3 spans 15 residues. Trimming cost V 5 bases and J 5 bases; bases outside gene matches: 6. The CDR3 protein is CASSPTGTGDNEQFF. The CDR3 nucleotides are TGTGCCAGCAGTCCGACCGGGACAGGGGACAATGAGCAGTTCTTC.

This clonotype was seen a handful of times. The chain has TRBV3-1 and TRBJ1-4; tentative D call: TRBD1 (6 bases). Germline V gene lookup returns CDR1 LGHDT and CDR2 YNNKEL (reference sequence). This CDR3 comprises 18 residues. V was shortened by 4 bases and J by 4 bases, with 22 bases between the two germline ends. This CDR3 reads CASSPAGHSLGGNEKLFF. The CDR3 nucleotides are TGTGCCAGCAGCCCTGCGGGACACAGCTTAGGGGGTAATGAAAAACTGTTTTTT.

The sample holds one count of this clonotype. The chain joins TRBV7-9 to TRBJ2-7, with 8 bases matching TRBD1. The length of the CDR3 is 13 residues. Per the germline V gene, CDR1 is SEHNR and CDR2 is FQNEAQ (reference sequence). Losses at the gene ends were 5 bases for V and 5 bases for J; bases not matched to a gene: 5. The CDR3 DNA reads TGTGCCAGCAGCGGACAGGGAGTAAACGAGCAGTACGTC. It translates to CASSGQGVNEQYV.

The rearrangement joins TRBV7-2 to TRBJ2-1, with 8 bases fitting TRBD2. The length of the CDR3 is 17 residues. The V segment lost 5 bases and the J segment 8 bases; nucleotides outside the gene matches: 17. CDR1 SGHTA and CDR2 FQGNSA come from the germline V gene. DNA of the CDR3: TGTGCCAGCAGCATTGAGCCCCCGGGGGGGGGCCGCGATGAGCAGTTCTTC. It codes for CASSIEPPGGGRDEQFF.

The sample holds a few counts of this clonotype. The chain has TRBV7-3 and TRBJ2-7; D may be TRBD1 or TRBD2 (5 bases each). Germline V gives CDR1 SGHTA, CDR2 FQGTGA. V was cut by 5 bases and J by 4 bases, with 12 bases left in between. CDR3 length: 13 amino acids. The CDR3 bases are TGTGCCAGCAGCCGGGACGCCGGATACGAGCAGTACTTC. It is translated as CASSRDAGYEQYF.